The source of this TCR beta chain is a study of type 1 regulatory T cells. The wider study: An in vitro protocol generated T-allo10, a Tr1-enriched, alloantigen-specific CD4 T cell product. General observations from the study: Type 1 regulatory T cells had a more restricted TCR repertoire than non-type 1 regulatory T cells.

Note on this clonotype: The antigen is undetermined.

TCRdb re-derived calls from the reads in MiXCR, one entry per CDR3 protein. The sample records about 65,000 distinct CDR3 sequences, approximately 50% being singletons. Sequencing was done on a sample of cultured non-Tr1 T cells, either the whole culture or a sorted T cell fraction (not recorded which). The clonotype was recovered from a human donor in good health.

CDR3 amino acids: CASSRNRLYGYTF. The DNA for the CDR3 is TGTGCCAGCAGCAGGAACAGGCTTTATGGCTACACCTTC. The chain carries TRBV7-2 and TRBJ1-2; a weak D match, TRBD1 (5 bases). CDR1 and CDR2 from the germline V gene are SGHTA and FQGNSA. The CDR3 has 13 amino acids. Trimming left V 5 bases short and J 5 bases short, with 12 bases between. Full variable domain (missing parts from reference TRBV7-2 and TRBJ1-2): GAGVSQSPSNKVTEKGKDVELRCDPISGHTALYWYRQSLGQGLEFLIYFQGNSAPDKSGLPSDRFSAERTGGSVSTLTIQRTQQEDSAVYLCASSRNRLYGYTFGSGTRLTVV.